This T cell receptor beta chain stems from a study of blood T cell repertoires in COVID-19. For the study at large: PBMCs, B-cell-depleted T cells, or T cells were the source of the cDNA or gDNA that made up the material.

This table comes from immunoSEQ multiplex PCR, and its TCRdb copy is limited to in-frame clones, with some not included. Found here are about 170,000 clones, about 83% of them singletons; the top ten hold roughly 8%. This CDR3 spans 14 amino acids. Trimming stripped 2 bases from V and 1 base from J, with 7 bases between. CDR1 is LNHDA, CDR2 SQIVND, per germline (reference sequence). The J gene is TRBJ2-3, the V gene TRBV19, with D unclear. This TCR came from a middle-aged man who had recovered from COVID-19. Sequencing used peripheral blood. Here the CDR3 DNA reads TGTGCCAGTAGTATAACTGTTGGCACAGATACGCAGTATTTT. It encodes CASSITVGTDTQYF.